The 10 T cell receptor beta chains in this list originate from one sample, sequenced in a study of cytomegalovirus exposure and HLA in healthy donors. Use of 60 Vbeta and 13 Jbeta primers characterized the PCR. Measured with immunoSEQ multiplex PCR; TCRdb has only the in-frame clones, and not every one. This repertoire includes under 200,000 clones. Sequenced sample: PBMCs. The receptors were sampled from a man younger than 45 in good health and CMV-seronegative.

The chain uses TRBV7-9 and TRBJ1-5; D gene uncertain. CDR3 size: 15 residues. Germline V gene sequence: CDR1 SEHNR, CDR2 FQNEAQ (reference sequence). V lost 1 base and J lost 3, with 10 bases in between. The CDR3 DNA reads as TGTGCCAGCAGCTTAGAAGGAGGGTTCAATCAGCCCCAGCATTTT. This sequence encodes CASSLEGGFNQPQHF.

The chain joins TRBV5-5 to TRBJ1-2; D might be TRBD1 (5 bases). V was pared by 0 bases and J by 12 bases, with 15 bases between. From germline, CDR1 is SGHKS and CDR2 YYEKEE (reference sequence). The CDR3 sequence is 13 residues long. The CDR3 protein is CASSLGLGGLDTF. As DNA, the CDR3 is TGTGCCAGCAGCTTGGGGCTTGGGGGGTTGGACACCTTC.

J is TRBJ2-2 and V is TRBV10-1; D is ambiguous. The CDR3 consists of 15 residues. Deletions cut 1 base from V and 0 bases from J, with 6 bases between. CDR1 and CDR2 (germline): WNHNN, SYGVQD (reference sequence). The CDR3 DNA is TGCGCCAGCAGTGAGTGGCCGACGAACACCGGGGAGCTGTTTTTT. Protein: CASSEWPTNTGELFF.

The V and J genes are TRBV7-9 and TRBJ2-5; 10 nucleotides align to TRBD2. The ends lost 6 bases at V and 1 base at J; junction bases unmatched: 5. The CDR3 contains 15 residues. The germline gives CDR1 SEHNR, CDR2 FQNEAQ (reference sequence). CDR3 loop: CASSRWTSGQETQYF. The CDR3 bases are TGTGCCAGCAGTCGTTGGACTAGCGGCCAAGAGACCCAGTACTTC.

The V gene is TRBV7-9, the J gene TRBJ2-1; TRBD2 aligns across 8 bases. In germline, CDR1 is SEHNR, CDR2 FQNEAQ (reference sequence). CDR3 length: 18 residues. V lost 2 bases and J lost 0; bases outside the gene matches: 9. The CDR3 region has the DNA TGTGCCAGCAGCTTACCTATGACTAGCGCTAGCTCCTACAATGAGCAGTTCTTC. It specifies CASSLPMTSASSYNEQFF.

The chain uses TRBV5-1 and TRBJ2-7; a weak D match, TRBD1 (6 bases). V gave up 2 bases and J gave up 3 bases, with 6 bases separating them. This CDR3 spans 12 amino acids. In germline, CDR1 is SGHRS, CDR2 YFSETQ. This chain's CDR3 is CASSLQGYEQYF. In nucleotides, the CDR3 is TGCGCCAGCAGCTTACAGGGCTACGAGCAGTACTTC. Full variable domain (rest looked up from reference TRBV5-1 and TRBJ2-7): KAGVTQTPRYLIKTRGQQVTLSCSPISGHRSVSWYQQTPGQGLQFLFEYFSETQRNKGNFPGRFSGRQFSNSRSEMNVSTLELGDSALYLCASSLQGYEQYFGPGTRLTVT.

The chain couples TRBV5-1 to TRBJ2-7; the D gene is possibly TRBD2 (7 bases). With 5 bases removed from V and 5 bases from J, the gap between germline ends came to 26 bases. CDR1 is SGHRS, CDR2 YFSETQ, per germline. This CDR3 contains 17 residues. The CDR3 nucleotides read TGCGCCAGCAGGGGGGGGGCGAACTACCAGGGATCCGACGAGCAGTACTTC. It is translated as CASRGGANYQGSDEQYF.

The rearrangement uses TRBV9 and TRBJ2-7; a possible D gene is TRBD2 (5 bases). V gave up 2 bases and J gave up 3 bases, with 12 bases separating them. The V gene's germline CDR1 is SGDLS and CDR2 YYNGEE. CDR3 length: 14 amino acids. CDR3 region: CASSVEGSHYEQYF. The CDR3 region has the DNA TGTGCCAGCAGCGTCGAGGGTTCCCACTACGAGCAGTACTTC.

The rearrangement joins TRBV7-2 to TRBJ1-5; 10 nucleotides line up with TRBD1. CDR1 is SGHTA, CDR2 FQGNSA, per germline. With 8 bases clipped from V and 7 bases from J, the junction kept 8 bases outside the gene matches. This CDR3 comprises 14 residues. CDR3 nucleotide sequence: TGTGCCAGCGCCCGGGGGACAGGGGACCAGCCCCAGCATTTT. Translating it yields CASARGTGDQPQHF.

The CDR3 nucleotides read TGTGCCAGCAGCTACCTACAGGGGGCCGGAATAGAAGGGTATGGCTACACCTTC. It is translated as CASSYLQGAGIEGYGYTF. The chain is built from TRBV13 and TRBJ1-2; 9 bases map to TRBD1. The CDR3 is made up of 18 amino acids. CDR1 PRHDT and CDR2 FYEKMQ come from the germline V gene (reference sequence). Trimming cost V 4 bases and J 5 bases; bases outside gene matches: 17.